This TCR beta chain was captured by sequencing in a study of T cells in Graves' hyperthyroidism and ophthalmopathy. Amplification of TCR beta CDR3 regions was performed using RNA transcripts as template. HTBI primers were used for first-round RT-PCR of the TCR CDR3. MiXCR, run by TCRdb on the multiplex PCR reads, gives a single entry per CDR3 protein. The profile shows around 700,000 distinct CDR3 sequences, over 15% of them singletons. This clonotype was observed a few times. CDR3 size: 14 residues. The V segment lost 5 bases and the J segment 2 bases; nucleotides outside the gene matches: 5. Germline values: CDR1 LNHNV, CDR2 YYDKDF (reference sequence). Patients having uncontrolled infection, another autoimmune disease, pregnancy or lactation were not included. Diagnosing involved the use of clinical symptoms, serum thyroxine and TRAb, thyroid ultrasound and orbital computed tomography.

This receptor was taken from a woman aged 45-65 years with Graves' hyperthyroidism that later progressed to Graves' ophthalmopathy. J is TRBJ1-1 and V is TRBV15; 7 bases match TRBD1. The sample comprised blood. The CDR3 coding sequence is TGTGCCACCAGCGTAGGGGACAGAAACACTGAAGCTTTCTTT. Translating it yields CATSVGDRNTEAFF.